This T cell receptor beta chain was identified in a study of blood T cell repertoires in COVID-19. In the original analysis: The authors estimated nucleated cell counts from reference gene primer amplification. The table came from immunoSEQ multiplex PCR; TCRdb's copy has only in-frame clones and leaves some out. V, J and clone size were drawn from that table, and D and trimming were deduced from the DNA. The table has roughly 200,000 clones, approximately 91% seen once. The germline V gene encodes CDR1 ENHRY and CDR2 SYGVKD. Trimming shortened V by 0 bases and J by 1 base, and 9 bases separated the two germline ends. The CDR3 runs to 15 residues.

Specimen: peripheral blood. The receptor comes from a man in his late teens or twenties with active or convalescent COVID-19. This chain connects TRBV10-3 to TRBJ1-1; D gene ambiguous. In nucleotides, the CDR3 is TGTGCCATCAGTGAGTCAGAGGCCCAGAACACTGAAGCTTTCTTT. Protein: CAISESEAQNTEAFF.